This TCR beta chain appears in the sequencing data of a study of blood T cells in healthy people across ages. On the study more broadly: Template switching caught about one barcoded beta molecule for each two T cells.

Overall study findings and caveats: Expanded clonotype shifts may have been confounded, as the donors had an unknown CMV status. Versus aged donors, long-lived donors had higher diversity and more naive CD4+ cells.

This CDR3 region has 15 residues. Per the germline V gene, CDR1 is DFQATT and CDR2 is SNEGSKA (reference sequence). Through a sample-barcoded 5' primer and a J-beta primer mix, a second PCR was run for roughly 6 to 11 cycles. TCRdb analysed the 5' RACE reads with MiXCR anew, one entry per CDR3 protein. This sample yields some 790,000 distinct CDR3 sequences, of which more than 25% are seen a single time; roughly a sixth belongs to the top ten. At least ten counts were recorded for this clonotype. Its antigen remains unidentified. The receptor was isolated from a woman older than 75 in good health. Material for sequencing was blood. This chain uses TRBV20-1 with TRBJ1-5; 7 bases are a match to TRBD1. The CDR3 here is CSAGTASHSNQPQHF. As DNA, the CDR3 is TGCAGCGCCGGGACAGCGAGCCATAGCAATCAGCCCCAGCATTTT.